This TCR beta chain was sequenced in a study of identical twins. Study-level results: Abundant beta clonotypes from cord blood bore fewer insertions; memory repertoires lacked this pattern.

TCRdb redid the calling of the 5' RACE reads with MiXCR, one entry per CDR3 protein. The profile shows over 550,000 distinct CDR3 sequences, 7.1% of them singletons. The V end lost 5 bases, the J end lost 2 bases, and 12 bases lay between the germline ends. The CDR3 extends over 14 amino acids. Germline V gene lookup returns CDR1 SGHNT and CDR2 YENEEA. This clonotype has more than one count but fewer than ten. Its antigen is not known. These data also featured in a second study, about yellow fever vaccine responses in identical twins.

The rearrangement uses TRBV11-3 and TRBJ2-5; D assignment may be TRBD1 or TRBD2 (5 bases each). This sequence was found in a woman younger than 35 in good health. Sequenced material: PBMCs. CDR3 sequence (DNA): TGTGCCAGCAGCGGACGGGACGGTCAAGAGACCCAGTACTTC. Residues: CASSGRDGQETQYF.